The T cell receptor (beta chain) described here comes from a study of T-cell reconstitution after alpha-beta-depleted transplantation in children. CDR3 size: 14 residues. Trimming cost V 3 bases and J 7 bases, with 16 bases left between them. Germline loops: CDR1 SGHNT, CDR2 YYREEE (reference sequence). Library preparation (for TCRbeta) was performed with unique molecular identifiers. MiXCR, run by TCRdb on the PCR reads, gives a single entry per CDR3 protein. The table includes 190,000 or so distinct CDR3 sequences, around 7% detected once. Sequencing was performed on PBMCs from the stem cell graft donor, taken from the stem cell graft. The rearrangement uses TRBV5-4 and TRBJ1-1; the D is unclear. The receptor was derived from a human donor who donated a stem cell graft to a child with Wiskott-Aldrich syndrome. The CDR3 bases are TGTGCCAGCAGCTCCGCCCCCTACCCTGATGAAGCTTTCTTT. This gives the protein CASSSAPYPDEAFF.